This T cell receptor (beta chain) emerged from a study of blood T cells in healthy people across ages. The CDR3 is 17 residues long. V was trimmed by 6 bases and J by 5 bases, leaving 23 bases between them. Germline values: CDR1 MNHNS, CDR2 SASEGT. Study findings and constraints: Naive and antigen-experienced cells were not separated, limiting conclusive comparison.

The use of a sample-barcoded 5' primer and a J-beta primer mix characterized a second PCR of roughly 6 to 11 cycles. TCRdb re-called the 5' RACE reads with MiXCR, one entry per CDR3 protein. There are fewer than 800,000 distinct CDR3 sequences in the sample; around a quarter occur only once, and 9.4% lies in the top ten. In regard to this clonotype: Antigen: not known.

This sample also appeared in a second study, on T cells of mothers and their children.

This TCR derives from a boy aged 10-17 years in good health. This rearrangement joins TRBV6-1 to TRBJ2-4; possibly TRBD2 for D (6 bases). The source material was blood. The CDR3 region is CASSPYGGPLEENIQYF. The CDR3, as DNA: TGTGCCAGCAGCCCCTACGGGGGACCCTTGGAGGAAAACATTCAGTACTTC.